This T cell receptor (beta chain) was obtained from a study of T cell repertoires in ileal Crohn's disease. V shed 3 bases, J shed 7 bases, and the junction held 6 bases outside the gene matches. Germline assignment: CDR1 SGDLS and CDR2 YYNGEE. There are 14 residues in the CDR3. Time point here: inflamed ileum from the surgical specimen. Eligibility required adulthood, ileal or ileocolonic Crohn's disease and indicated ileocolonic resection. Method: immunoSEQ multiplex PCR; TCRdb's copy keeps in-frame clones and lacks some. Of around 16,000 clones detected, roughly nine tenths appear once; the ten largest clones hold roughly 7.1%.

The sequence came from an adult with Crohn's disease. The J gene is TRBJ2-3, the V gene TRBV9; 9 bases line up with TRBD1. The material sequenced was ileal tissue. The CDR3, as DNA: TGTGCCAGCAGCGAAGCGGACAGGGGACATACGCAGTATTTT. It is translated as CASSEADRGHTQYF.